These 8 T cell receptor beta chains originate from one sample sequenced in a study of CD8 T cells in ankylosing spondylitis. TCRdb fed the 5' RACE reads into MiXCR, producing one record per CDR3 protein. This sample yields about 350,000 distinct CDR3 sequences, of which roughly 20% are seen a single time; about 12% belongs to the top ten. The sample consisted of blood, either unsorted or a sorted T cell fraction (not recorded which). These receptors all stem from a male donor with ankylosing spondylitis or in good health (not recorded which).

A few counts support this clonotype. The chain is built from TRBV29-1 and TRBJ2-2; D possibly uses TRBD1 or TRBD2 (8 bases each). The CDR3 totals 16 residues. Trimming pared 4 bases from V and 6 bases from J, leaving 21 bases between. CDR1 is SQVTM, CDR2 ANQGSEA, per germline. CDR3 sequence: CSVGTGPGLEPGELFF. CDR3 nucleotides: TGCAGCGTTGGGACAGGGCCGGGACTAGAGCCCGGGGAGCTGTTTTTT.

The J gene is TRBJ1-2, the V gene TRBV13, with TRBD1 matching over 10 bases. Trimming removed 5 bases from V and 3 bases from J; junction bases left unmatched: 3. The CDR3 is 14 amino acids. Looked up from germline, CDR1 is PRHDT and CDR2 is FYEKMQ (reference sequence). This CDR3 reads CASSQTGGDYGYTF. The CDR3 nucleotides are TGTGCCAGCAGCCAGACAGGGGGCGACTATGGCTACACCTTC.

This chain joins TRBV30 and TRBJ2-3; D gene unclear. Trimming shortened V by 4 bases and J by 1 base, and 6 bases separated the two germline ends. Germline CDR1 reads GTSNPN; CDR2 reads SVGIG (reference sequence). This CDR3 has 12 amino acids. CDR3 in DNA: TGTGCCTGGAATCTAGGCACAGATACGCAGTATTTT. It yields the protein CAWNLGTDTQYF.

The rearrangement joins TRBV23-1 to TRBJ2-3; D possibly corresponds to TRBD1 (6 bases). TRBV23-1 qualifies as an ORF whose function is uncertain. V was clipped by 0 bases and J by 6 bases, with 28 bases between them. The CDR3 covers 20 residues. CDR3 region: CASSQSRVRAGAFIVDTQYF. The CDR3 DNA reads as TGCGCCAGCAGTCAATCGAGGGTACGGGCAGGGGCTTTCATCGTCGATACGCAGTATTTT.

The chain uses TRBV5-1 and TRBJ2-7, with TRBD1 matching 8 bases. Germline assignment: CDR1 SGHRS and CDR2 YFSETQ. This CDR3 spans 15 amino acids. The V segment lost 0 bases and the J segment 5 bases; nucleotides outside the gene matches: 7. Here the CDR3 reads CASSLAGTGAHEQYF. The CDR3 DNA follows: TGCGCCAGCAGCTTGGCCGGGACAGGTGCCCACGAGCAGTACTTC.

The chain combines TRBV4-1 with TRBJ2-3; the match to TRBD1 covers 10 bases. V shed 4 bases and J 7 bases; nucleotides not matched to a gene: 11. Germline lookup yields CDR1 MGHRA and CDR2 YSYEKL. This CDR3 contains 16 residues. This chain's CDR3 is CASSPTFGTGANTQYF. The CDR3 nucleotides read TGCGCCAGCAGCCCTACCTTCGGGACAGGGGCTAATACGCAGTATTTT.

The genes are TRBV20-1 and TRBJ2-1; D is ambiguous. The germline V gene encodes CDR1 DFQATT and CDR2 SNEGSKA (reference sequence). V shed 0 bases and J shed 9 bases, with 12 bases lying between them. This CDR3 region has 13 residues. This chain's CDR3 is CSARDVGSSEQFF. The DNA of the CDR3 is TGCAGTGCTAGAGATGTGGGGTCAAGTGAGCAGTTCTTC.

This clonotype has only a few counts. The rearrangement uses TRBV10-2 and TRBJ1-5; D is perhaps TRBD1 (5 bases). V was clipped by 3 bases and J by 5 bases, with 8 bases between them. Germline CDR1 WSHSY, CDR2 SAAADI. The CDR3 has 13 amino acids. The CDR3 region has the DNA TGCGCCAGCAGTGAAGGGGATTATCAGCCCCAGCATTTT. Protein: CASSEGDYQPQHF.